Included here is one T cell receptor beta chain sequence, with context. Method: immunoSEQ multiplex PCR; TCRdb's copy keeps in-frame clones and lacks some. The table shows tens of thousands of clones, with roughly 80% occurring only once. Autoimmune disease history or systemic immunosuppression disqualified patients. Collection of blood occurred at baseline, at cycle 4 day 1, and at cycle 7 day 1. Germline CDR1 SGHRS, CDR2 YFSETQ. V was shortened by 0 bases and J by 5 bases, with 8 bases between the two germline ends. CDR3 size: 13 residues. This sample is part of a study of OX40 agonist ivuxolimab in advanced cancers. Study overall: Patients in dose escalation had liver, melanoma, kidney or head and neck cancers. Partial responses occurred in Three dose-escalation patients, one with hepatocellular carcinoma and two with cutaneous melanoma.

The sequencing used CD4+ or CD8+ T cells sorted from blood, collected in a trial of the OX40 agonist ivuxolimab. This chain links TRBV5-1 with TRBJ2-5; D is uncertain. The TCR comes from an adult with an advanced solid tumor such as melanoma, head and neck, liver or kidney cancer. CDR3 bases: TGCGCCAGCAGCTTGGTCCTCTCGGAGACCCAGTACTTC. Translation: CASSLVLSETQYF.